The T cell receptor (beta chain) under discussion was sequenced for a study of T cells in Graves' hyperthyroidism and ophthalmopathy (dated by TCRdb to about 2019). In terms of the full investigation: Peripheral blood samples were taken at the time of initial diagnosis, prior to any treatment. Thyroid tissue and blood T-cell repertoires from over 5 Graves' hyperthyroidism patients were also compared in the study. Prospective prediction of ophthalmopathy was tested in an independent validation cohort consisting of 18 to 20 hyperthyroidism patients and 15 to 17 patients who later progressed to ophthalmopathy. To identify TCR V-J signatures that set the groups apart, the researchers used a discovery cohort of approximately 98 patients, made up of roughly 40 with Graves' ophthalmopathy and about 59 with stable Graves' hyperthyroidism. TCR Vbeta CDR3 sequencing of 140 or so peripheral blood samples (more than 40 ophthalmopathy, 70 to 85 hyperthyroidism and approximately 17 progressor patients) is reported in the paper. The 95 to 100 discovery patients were randomly split 7:3 into training and test sets. After blood sampling, hyperthyroidism patients were treated with methimazole at a starting dose of 30 mg daily, and ophthalmopathy patients were treated with high-dose intravenous methylprednisolone.

Trimming takes 2 bases off V and 8 bases off J; junction bases not matched to a gene: 4. Including cysteine and phenylalanine, the CDR3 has 14 amino acids. CDR3 DNA only is kept here, 42 bases in frame from base 1. CDR1 and CDR2 are drawn from the germline V gene (reference sequence): MNHNY, SVGAGI. Only a few counts were recorded for this clonotype. No antigen is known for it. No much larger clonotype is one base removed from it; base qualities were not supplied. The TCR beta CDR3 regions were amplified from the RNA transcripts. The first round of RT-PCR for the TCR CDR3 was performed with the HTBI primer set and the Qiagen OneStep RT-PCR kit. The libraries were constructed in a second round of multiplex PCR and then size-selected and purified. Sequencing of the libraries was done on an Illumina HiSeq2000 using paired-end 100 bp reads. In the paper's pipeline: SOAPnuke was used to process the raw data, removing reads that contained adapters or uncalled bases, had a mean Phred below 15, or lacked an exact match to the constant primer or identifier. High-quality paired reads were merged with COPE v1.2.5, and unique nucleotide sequences were defined as clonotypes. MiTCR v1.1 was used to align the clonotypes against IMGT TRBV, TRBD and TRBJ reference segments. Analysis was restricted to V-J combinations with a frequency above 0.0001, which covered approximately 99% of repertoires. The TCS score was defined as the ratio of F50 (clonal expansion) to E x V (chaos), calculated using BLOSUM62-based TCRdist between CDR3 peptides within each V-J. Welch's t-statistics and random forest reduced several hundred V-J features to fewer than 15, which were used in a naive Bayes classifier (R e1071). TCRdb trimmed the raw reads at Q25, called clones with MiXCR and kept productive beta chains. A single entry per CDR3 protein holds the most common genes and DNA from its merged rows. The authors' filters were not applied to this entry. The sample data list about 640,000 distinct CDR3 sequences, and more than 20% of these were observed just once. The ten most abundant clones make up about 34% of the sample.

Beyond this particular receptor, the publication reports: Blood samples also contained most of the expanded thyroid clonotypes (frequency above 0.001), which suggests that blood repertoires may reflect thyroid immune responses. No statistical method was used to fix the sample size in advance, and group allocation was not hidden from the investigators. During validation, the model predicted progression to ophthalmopathy a median of approximately 6 months ahead of onset, with almost 71% sensitivity and about 75% specificity. Ophthalmopathy was separated from stable hyperthyroidism by a 13 V-J signature model, with roughly 88% sensitivity and roughly 81% specificity obtained in cross-validation and 80%/75% obtained in testing.

Moderately to severely active disease, a Clinical Activity Score of at least 3, a NOSPECS grade of at least 4, and a duration under 3 months were present in ophthalmopathy patients. Patients with uncontrolled infections, other autoimmune diseases, pregnancy or lactation were excluded. Diagnoses relied on clinical symptoms, serum thyroxine and TRAb, thyroid ultrasound and orbital computed tomography. PBMCs were separated from approximately 9.9 ml of fresh peripheral blood using Ficoll-Paque density gradient centrifugation. Trizol reagent was used to extract total RNA, and RNA quality was then checked on an Agilent 2100 Bioanalyzer.

The sequenced material came from blood. The clonotype comes from a man aged 30-40 years with Graves' ophthalmopathy. The chain joins TRBV6-6 to TRBJ2-1; 9 central bases correspond to TRBD2. The DNA sequence is given as TGTGCCAGCAGTTACAAGGCGGGGGGGTATGAGCAGTTCTTC. It encodes CASSYKAGGYEQFF.